This T cell receptor beta chain comes out of a study of cytomegalovirus exposure and HLA in healthy donors. With 60 Vbeta and 13 Jbeta primers, the PCR was carried out. The method was immunoSEQ multiplex PCR; TCRdb's version includes in-frame clones alone and lacks a portion of them. The data contain approximately 180,000 clones, roughly 77% of them singletons. Comments on this clone: What it binds is unknown.

V dropped 4 bases and J dropped 5; count of bases not matched to a gene: 10. Germline CDR1 reads SGHRS; CDR2 reads YFSETQ. The CDR3 runs 15 residues. General study points: The classifier, whose performance was assessed in both the original and validation cohorts, reportedly diagnosed cytomegalovirus status with high specificity and sensitivity. One later analysis reportedly identified an Asian-associated ancestry cluster that showed fewer N-insertions than the roughly 670-donor mean.

Sample: PBMCs. The chain links TRBV5-1 to TRBJ2-7; 9 bases match TRBD1. The receptor was isolated from a woman in her 50s in good health and CMV-seronegative. CDR3 nucleotides: TGCGCCAGCAGCCCATTGGGACAGGGATTCCACGAGCAGTACTTC. Encoded protein: CASSPLGQGFHEQYF.